This T cell receptor beta chain comes out of a study of blood T cell repertoires in COVID-19. Study context: In each case, the material was cDNA or gDNA derived from T cells, B-cell-depleted T cells, or PBMCs.

V was shortened by 3 bases and J by 5 bases, with 14 bases between the two germline ends. CDR3 length equals 14 residues. Germline lookup yields CDR1 DFQATT and CDR2 SNEGSKA (reference sequence). As handled by the study authors: Nucleated cell number was recorded as an estimate derived from reference gene primer amplification. Sequenced by immunoSEQ multiplex PCR; TCRdb stores in-frame clones only, minus some. V, J and clone size are taken as reported in that table, and D and trimming were inferred from the DNA itself. The table shows 150,000 to 200,000 clones, with 88% occurring only once. The receptor was derived from a man aged 40-55 years with active or convalescent COVID-19. Sequencing was performed on peripheral blood. The chain recombines TRBV20-1 with TRBJ1-5; a weak D match, TRBD1 (6 bases). In nucleotides, the CDR3 is TGCAGTGCTAGTCCAAACAGGGAATATCAGCCCCAGCATTTT. Its protein product is CSASPNREYQPQHF.